Below, one T cell receptor (beta chain) is given with its context. Only a few counts were recorded for this clone. Its binding antigen is unknown. No much larger clonotype is one base removed from it; base qualities were not supplied. This sample was included in a study of blood T cell repertoires in COVID-19 (dated by TCRdb to 2018 to 2020). Looking at the study overall: The collaborator samples originated in the United States, Italy and Spain and spanned the acute and convalescent phases of COVID-19. The prospective study material was composed of cDNA or gDNA derived from T cells, B-cell-depleted T cells, or PBMCs. Subjects who had been exposed to COVID-19, were actively infected with it, or had recovered from it provided the deeply sampled blood TCRbeta repertoires that made up the dataset. A freely available public database, intended as a resource for researchers studying the immune response to SARS-CoV-2, is where the repertoires were released. The samples were drawn from the first 160 participants of the ongoing ImmuneRACE study and from under 1,500 subjects provided by 6 global collaborators. Nearly every sample came with metadata listing a de-identified subject ID, COVID-19 status, age in years and sex. Where HLA class I and class II types were available, the types were taken from metadata supplied by the sample provider, not from assay-based typing. The investigation overall reported the following: The amount of clinical and demographic metadata varied by source and participant and was provided uncurated.

TCRbeta CDR3 regions were amplified from genomic DNA by means of the immunoSEQ Assay, a bias-controlled multiplex PCR. The authors' pipeline ran thus. The number of nucleated cells in each sample was estimated by amplification of reference gene primers within the assay. Sequence reads were collapsed and filtered to measure the absolute abundance of every unique TCRbeta CDR3 rearrangement. For each sample, productive Simpson clonality was calculated by taking the square root of Simpson's diversity index across productive rearrangements. TCRdb took over this immuneACCESS table, retaining in-frame rearrangements with V and J assigned. Such tables are incomplete; in checked studies, under half of the missing clones stem from an unresolved V gene, and the remainder is unexplained. That table is the source of V, J and clone size, and D and trimming were worked out from the DNA. The sample table contains approximately 320,000 clones; only one count was recorded for roughly 87% of them. Around 9.3% of the sample goes to the ten largest clones.

In the prospective study, participants were 18 to 89 years old, resided in fewer than 25 geographic areas of the United States, and were enrolled through a virtual design. To assign participants to cohorts, the prospective study relied on clinical history that participants themselves reported in a screening survey and a study questionnaire. ImmuneRACE Cohort 3 recovered participants were defined by two consecutive negative NP/OP PCR tests, healthcare professional clearance, or symptom resolution. In the prospective study, whole blood, serum and a nasopharyngeal or oropharyngeal swab were collected from each participant by mobile phlebotomists. Additional blood draws and questionnaires over a 2-month period could optionally be provided by prospective study participants. Before DNA extraction, prospective study blood samples were shipped either frozen or at room temperature. CDR1 LNHDA and CDR2 SQIVND are derived from the germline V gene (reference sequence). From its cysteine to its phenylalanine, the CDR3 spans 12 amino acids. CDR3 DNA is the only sequence kept; it has 36 bases, read in frame from the first base. Relative to germline, V is 7 bases shorter and J is 2 bases shorter, with 9 bases between their ends.

The sequence was collected from a woman aged 18-29 years who had recovered from COVID-19. Sequencing was done on a sample of PBMCs or T cells enriched from blood (not recorded which). Recombination connected TRBV19 to TRBJ2-7; there is no confident call for the D gene. At the DNA level, the sequence is TGTGCCAGTACCGATGCTACCTACGAGCAGTACTTC. The encoded protein is CASTDATYEQYF.